The 17 T cell receptor beta chains below come from one sample, sequenced in a study of blood T cell repertoires in COVID-19. The assay was immunoSEQ multiplex PCR, and TCRdb's table has in-frame clones only and misses some. This table has about 240,000 clones, roughly 80% appearing once. Sequenced input: peripheral blood. The source is a woman aged 70-85 years with acute or convalescent COVID-19.

The genes are TRBV19 and TRBJ2-5; D remains unclear. The CDR3 totals 13 residues. CDR1 and CDR2 from the germline V gene are LNHDA and SQIVND (reference sequence). Trimming left V 2 bases short and J 7 bases short, with 11 bases between. CDR3: CASSILNSGTQYF. CDR3 in DNA: TGTGCCAGTAGTATATTGAACAGTGGGACCCAGTACTTC.

This clone has a single count. The chain is built from TRBV5-6 and TRBJ1-2; D is ambiguous. V gave up 0 bases and J gave up 4 bases, with 13 bases separating them. The germline V gene encodes CDR1 SGHDT and CDR2 YYEEEE. CDR3 length equals 15 residues. CDR3 sequence: CASSLGVGVPYGYTF. DNA of the CDR3: TGTGCCAGCAGCTTGGGAGTCGGGGTACCCTATGGCTACACCTTC.

This chain joins TRBV7-2 and TRBJ1-3; D gene ambiguous. Trimming stripped 5 bases from V and 0 bases from J, with 8 bases between. CDR1 is SGHTA and CDR2 is FQGNSA in the germline V gene. The CDR3 totals 14 residues. The chain's CDR3 is CASSPSSSGNTIYF. The CDR3 DNA is TGTGCCAGCAGCCCTTCCAGCTCTGGAAACACCATATATTTT.

The rearrangement uses TRBV19 and TRBJ2-5; a weak D match, TRBD2 (6 bases). From germline, CDR1 is LNHDA and CDR2 SQIVND (reference sequence). V was pared by 5 bases and J by 1 base, with 11 bases between. There are 14 residues in the CDR3. CDR3 protein: CASSSGTSQETQYF. CDR3 coding DNA: TGTGCCAGTAGTTCCGGGACTTCCCAAGAGACCCAGTACTTC.

This clone was seen more than once but under ten times. The chain has TRBV7-6 and TRBJ2-2; D might be TRBD2 (6 bases). The V and J ends lost 4 bases and 2 bases respectively, with 11 bases between them. CDR3 size: 15 residues. Germline assignment: CDR1 SGHVS and CDR2 FNYEAQ. The CDR3 is CASSSLGLNTGELFF. The CDR3 nucleotides read TGTGCCAGCAGCTCCCTGGGACTCAACACCGGGGAGCTGTTTTTT.

V and J are TRBV5-1 and TRBJ1-6, with D possibly matching TRBD1 (6 bases). V was pared by 0 bases and J by 7 bases, with 8 bases between. The CDR3 has 14 amino acids. Germline CDR1 reads SGHRS; CDR2 reads YFSETQ. DNA of the CDR3: TGCGCCAGCAGCTTGGTCCAGGGGAATTCACCCCTCCACTTT. This translates into CASSLVQGNSPLHF.

J is TRBJ1-2 and V is TRBV28; tentative D call: TRBD1 (6 bases). The germline gives CDR1 MDHEN, CDR2 SYDVKM. Trimming pared 5 bases from V and 3 bases from J, leaving 16 bases between. The CDR3 runs to 15 residues. This CDR3 reads CASSPPGAYHYGYTF. DNA for the CDR3: TGTGCCAGCAGTCCCCCAGGGGCGTACCACTATGGCTACACCTTC.

The chain carries TRBV9 and TRBJ2-1; no clear D gene. V dropped 2 bases and J dropped 9 bases, with 9 bases sitting between them. CDR1 SGDLS and CDR2 YYNGEE come from the germline V gene. This CDR3 spans 12 amino acids. The CDR3 sequence: CASSVESGEQFF. DNA of the CDR3: TGTGCCAGCAGCGTTGAGTCAGGTGAGCAGTTCTTC.

In this sample, this clone turned up once. This sequence joins TRBV5-4 and TRBJ2-3, with 8 bases fitting TRBD2. The CDR3 runs to 16 residues. The germline V gene encodes CDR1 SGHNT and CDR2 YYREEE (reference sequence). Trimming cost V 1 base and J 0 bases; bases outside gene matches: 4. CDR3 amino acids: CASSLKLAESTDTQYF. The DNA for the CDR3 is TGTGCCAGCAGCTTGAAACTAGCGGAGAGCACAGATACGCAGTATTTT.

The V gene is TRBV5-1, the J gene TRBJ1-1; D is ambiguous. The ends were cut back, 0 bases at V and 0 bases at J, with 9 bases in the middle. Germline loops: CDR1 SGHRS, CDR2 YFSETQ. This CDR3 has 15 residues. The CDR3 reads CASSLGQIVNTEAFF. The CDR3 bases are TGCGCCAGCAGCTTGGGGCAGATTGTGAACACTGAAGCTTTCTTT.

The chain is built from TRBV7-9 and TRBJ2-7, with D possibly TRBD2 on 5 matching bases. This CDR3 has 13 residues. The ends were cut back, 3 bases at V and 1 base at J, with 7 bases in the middle. Germline values: CDR1 SEHNR, CDR2 FQNEAQ (reference sequence). The CDR3 nucleotides read TGTGCCAGCAGCTTGAGCGGTTCCTACGAGCAGTACTTC. This codes for CASSLSGSYEQYF.

The chain is built from TRBV6-4 and TRBJ1-2; 7 bases are a match to TRBD1. Per the germline V gene, CDR1 is MRHNA and CDR2 is SNTAGT. Germline trimming cut 2 bases from V and 5 bases from J; bases unmatched to any gene: 8. The length of the CDR3 is 15 residues. CDR3 in DNA: TGTGCCAGCAGTGACGGGACAGCTGCCCCATATGGCTACACCTTC. Its protein is CASSDGTAAPYGYTF.

Ten or more counts support this clone. The rearrangement joins TRBV2 to TRBJ2-7, with a tentative D call TRBD2 (5 bases). CDR1 is SNHLY, CDR2 FYNNEI, per germline. There are 12 residues in the CDR3. The V end was cut by 4 bases, the J end by 3 bases, with 7 bases between. CDR3 region: CASSVEGYEQYF. The CDR3 coding sequence is TGTGCCAGCAGTGTAGAGGGCTACGAGCAGTACTTC.

This chain uses TRBV6-5 with TRBJ1-2, with 7 bases that match TRBD1. V trimming: 2 bases; J trimming: 3 bases; junction bases outside the gene matches: 6. This CDR3 is 15 amino acids long. The V gene's germline CDR1 is MNHEY and CDR2 SVGAGI. In DNA, the CDR3 is TGTGCCAGCAGTTACACAGGGGCCGTTGACTATGGCTACACCTTC. Amino acids: CASSYTGAVDYGYTF.

In this sample, this clone turned up once. The chain has TRBV19 and TRBJ1-4; 7 bases are a match to TRBD1. Germline loops: CDR1 LNHDA, CDR2 SQIVND (reference sequence). The V segment lost 5 bases and the J segment 2 bases; nucleotides outside the gene matches: 5. This CDR3 spans 15 amino acids. The CDR3 DNA sequence: TGTGCCAGTAGTGTACAGACAGGGACTAATGAAAAACTGTTTTTT. The encoded protein is CASSVQTGTNEKLFF.

The chain is built from TRBV7-9 and TRBJ1-6; no reliable D call. The CDR3 has 14 residues. Trimming cost V 2 bases and J 10 bases, with 12 bases left between them. CDR1 is SEHNR, CDR2 FQNEAQ, per germline (reference sequence). In DNA form, the CDR3 reads TGTGCCAGCAGCTTAACCCCTTCCCGGTCACCCCTCCACTTT. Translating it yields CASSLTPSRSPLHF.

The genes are TRBV12-3 or TRBV12-4 and TRBJ2-1, with D tentatively TRBD1 (5 bases). Trimming removed 4 bases at V and 8 bases at J, with 12 bases between. The CDR3 is 13 amino acids. As DNA, the CDR3 is TGTGCCAGCAGTTCCCCAGGGAACCATGAGCAGTTCTTC. Its translation is CASSSPGNHEQFF.